The present T cell receptor (beta chain) was sequenced within a study of blood T cells in healthy people across ages. Findings and limits, study-wide: Whereas aged donors had fewer naive CD4+ cells, long-lived donors had more of them and higher diversity. Estimates drawn from one million T cells were deemed to understate diversity. TCR beta diversity per million T cells fell roughly linearly with age.

Trimming cost V 4 bases and J 0 bases, with 10 bases left between them. The CDR3 sequence is 15 residues long. Germline CDR1 reads MNHEY; CDR2 reads SVGAGI. This clonotype was detected a few times. Its antigen is still unknown. Through a sample-barcoded 5' primer and a J-beta primer mix, a second PCR was run for roughly 6 to 12 cycles. Samples each returned at least 2.5 million CDR3-containing paired-end reads. MiXCR was run by TCRdb on the 5' RACE reads, yielding one entry per CDR3 protein. The table has 1.6 million or so distinct CDR3 sequences, about 32% seen once; the top ten hold 11%. This receptor was obtained from a woman younger than 45 in good health. The chain is built from TRBV6-5 and TRBJ2-1; D is possibly TRBD1 or TRBD2 (5 bases each). Sequencing was performed on blood. CDR3 in amino acids: CASSSGRRSYNEQFF. Here the CDR3 DNA reads TGTGCCAGCAGTTCGGGGCGACGCTCCTACAATGAGCAGTTCTTC.